Below, 8 T cell receptor beta chains from the same sample are listed, as sequenced in a study of graft-versus-host responses after intestinal transplantation. Generated by immunoSEQ multiplex PCR, the TCRdb table keeps only in-frame clones and is missing some. The sample records about 120,000 clones, 90% being singletons. No antigens are known for them. Sample: unstimulated CD4+ T cells sorted from spleen or lymph node cells, taken before intestinal transplant. These receptors were collected from a human donor who received an intestinal transplant.

The chain combines TRBV18 with TRBJ1-3; D remains ambiguous. The CDR3 sequence is 15 residues long. Germline lookup yields CDR1 KGHSH and CDR2 LQKENI. The V and J ends lost 2 bases and 0 bases respectively, with 8 bases between them. In DNA, the CDR3 is TGTGCCAGCTCACCATCCCTGAGCTCTGGAAACACCATATATTTT. Translating it yields CASSPSLSSGNTIYF.

The sample holds one count of this clone. The chain is built from TRBV2 and TRBJ1-1; no reliable D call. Germline V gene sequence: CDR1 SNHLY, CDR2 FYNNEI. This CDR3 has 13 amino acids. V was clipped by 3 bases and J by 0 bases, with 5 bases between them. CDR3 in DNA: TGTGCCAGCAGTGACATGTTGAACACTGAAGCTTTCTTT. This sequence encodes CASSDMLNTEAFF. Full variable domain (rest looked up from reference TRBV2 and TRBJ1-1): EPEVTQTPSHQVTQMGQEVILRCVPISNHLYFYWYRQILGQKVEFLVSFYNNEISEKSEIFDDQFSVERPDGSNFTLKIRSTKLEDSAMYFCASSDMLNTEAFFGQGTRLTVV.

The V and J genes are TRBV7-3 and TRBJ2-7; D may be TRBD2 (6 bases). Trimming took 2 bases from V and 4 from J, leaving 9 bases between them. The CDR3 is 13 amino acids. Germline lookup yields CDR1 SGHTA and CDR2 FQGTGA. Here the CDR3 DNA reads TGTGCCAGCAGCTTAGTTAGCGGATACGAGCAGTACTTC. Amino acid sequence: CASSLVSGYEQYF.

This chain uses TRBV4-3 with TRBJ1-1, with 9 bases lining up with TRBD1. The germline CDR1 and CDR2 sequences are LGHNA and YSLEER. The ends lost 8 bases at V and 3 bases at J; junction bases unmatched: 13. This CDR3 comprises 16 residues. The CDR3 nucleotides read TGCGCCAGCCGGGTAGGACAGGGGATTTCGTACACTGAAGCTTTCTTT. This encodes CASRVGQGISYTEAFF.

The chain has TRBV6-5 and TRBJ1-2, with D hard to call. Germline CDR1 reads MNHEY; CDR2 reads SVGAGI. CDR3 size: 13 residues. The V gene lost 6 bases and the J gene lost 4 bases, with 12 bases spanning the gap. The CDR3 DNA is TGTGCCAGCAGACCCCGGGAGACCTATGGCTACACCTTC. Translating gives CASRPRETYGYTF.

This chain links TRBV11-2 with TRBJ2-7; the D gene is possibly TRBD2 (6 bases). This CDR3 has 15 amino acids. Germline V gene sequence: CDR1 SGHAT, CDR2 FQNNGV. V was cut by 5 bases and J by 2 bases, with 16 bases left in between. This CDR3 is CASSVRELGTYEQYF. The CDR3 coding sequence is TGTGCCAGCAGCGTACGGGAGCTTGGGACCTACGAGCAGTACTTC. Supplemented by reference TRBV11-2 and TRBJ2-7, the full variable domain reads EAGVAQSPRYKIIEKRQSVAFWCNPISGHATLYWYQQILGQGPKLLIQFQNNGVVDDSQLPKDRFSAERLKGVDSTLKIQPAKLEDSAVYLCASSVRELGTYEQYFGPGTRLTVT.

The chain couples TRBV9 to TRBJ1-1; D is undetermined. CDR3 size: 16 residues. Trimming left V 4 bases short and J 0 bases short, with 16 bases between. Per the germline V gene, CDR1 is SGDLS and CDR2 is YYNGEE. CDR3 nucleotide sequence: TGTGCCAGCAGCCCCAAAGATGGGCTCATGAACACTGAAGCTTTCTTT. Translation: CASSPKDGLMNTEAFF.

The chain joins TRBV5-6 to TRBJ1-2; D is unresolved. Between the trimmed V and J ends, which lost 1 base and 8 bases, there was a span of 12 bases. The V gene's germline CDR1 is SGHDT and CDR2 YYEEEE. This CDR3 contains 13 residues. In DNA form, the CDR3 reads TGTGCCAGCAGCTTGAAAGTTTCGGTGGGCTACACCTTC. It specifies CASSLKVSVGYTF.